Following are 24 T cell receptor beta chains from one sample sequenced in a study of tumor and adjacent non-tumor tissue in lung cancer. TCRbeta libraries were built with three rounds of nested PCR, modified from ARM-PCR. TCRdb recomputed calls from the multiplex PCR reads with MiXCR, one row per CDR3 protein. The sample consists of just over 200,000 distinct CDR3 sequences, over 55% of them appearing once. No cell sorting was done before RNA was extracted from the tissue. Sequencing was done on a sample of lung tumor tissue. The receptors stem from a man between 60 and 75 years old with non-small cell lung cancer.

To note about this clonotype: At one boundary the junction diverges from the germline segment, which might be a read error. This rearrangement joins TRBV4-2 to TRBJ2-1; D may be TRBD1 (5 bases). This CDR3 is built from 19 residues. CDR1 and CDR2 (germline): LGHNA, YNFKEQ. The CDR3 region has the DNA TGTGCCAGCAGCCAAGATCTTCTCCGGTTAAGGACCGAGGACAATGAGAAGTTCTTC. It is translated as CASSQDLLRLRTEDNEKFF.

Concerning this clonotype: One end of the junction is discordant with germline, which a read error may explain. This rearrangement joins TRBV6-5 to TRBJ1-1; no clear D gene. CDR1 MNHEY and CDR2 SVGAGI come from the germline V gene. The CDR3 sequence is 14 residues long. CDR3 DNA: TGTGTCAGCAGTTACTCGCTAGGTGTCACTGAAGCTTTCTTT. Its translation is CVSSYSLGVTEAFF.

This chain links TRBV5-4 with TRBJ2-3, with D unresolved. The V gene's germline CDR1 is SGHNT and CDR2 YYREEE (reference sequence). The germline V and J ends were trimmed by 3 bases and 0 bases, with 14 bases remaining between them. CDR3 size: 16 residues. CDR3 loop: CASSSASFPSTDTQYF. The CDR3 DNA is TGTGCCAGCAGCTCGGCCAGCTTCCCAAGCACAGATACGCAGTATTTT.

This chain connects TRBV11-3 to TRBJ1-6, with a tentative D call TRBD1 (6 bases). Germline-derived CDR1 and CDR2 are SGHNT and YENEEA. V was cut by 7 bases and J by 6 bases, with 19 bases left in between. This CDR3 contains 16 residues. CDR3 DNA: TGTGCCAGCATCACGACAATTGGACAGACTAATTCACCCCTCCACTTT. Residues: CASITTIGQTNSPLHF.

This chain joins TRBV11-3 and TRBJ2-5; D gene ambiguous. The CDR3 runs to 15 residues. The V gene's germline CDR1 is SGHNT and CDR2 YENEEA. V was pared by 1 base and J by 4 bases, with 13 bases between. For the CDR3, the DNA is TGTGCCAGCAGCTTAGTTTGCGAGATCCGAGAGACCCAGTACTTC. Protein: CASSLVCEIRETQYF.

This clonotype is labeled medium-sized. The chain links TRBV20-1 to TRBJ2-3; 7 nucleotides line up with TRBD1. The CDR3 has 14 amino acids. J was trimmed by 2 bases and V by 7 bases; bases with no gene match: 9. In germline, CDR1 is DFQATT, CDR2 SNEGSKA (reference sequence). CDR3 bases: TGCAGTGTTCCACGGGACAGATCCACAGATACGCAGTATTTT. This gives the protein CSVPRDRSTDTQYF.

The table lists this clonotype with a count of one. It may be a read error: a sequence one base away is much more abundant. The rearrangement links TRBV6-5 to TRBJ2-1; a weak D match, TRBD2 (5 bases). The CDR3 is 11 amino acids. CDR1 is MNHEY and CDR2 is SVGAGI in the germline V gene. CDR3 nucleotides: TGTCCCAGCACCGCTGACACTAGGCAGTTCTTC. This sequence encodes CPSTADTRQFF.

As concerns this clonotype: A much bigger clone sits one base away, suggesting this may be a read error. The V and J genes are TRBV11-3 and TRBJ2-7, with TRBD2 as a possible D gene (6 bases). This CDR3 region has 14 residues. V was shortened by 7 bases and J by 3 bases, with 16 bases between the two germline ends. The germline V gene encodes CDR1 SGHNT and CDR2 YENEEA. CDR3 sequence: CASTSDKGGYEQYF. Here the CDR3 DNA reads TGTGCCAGCACATCGGACAAGGGAGGCTACGAGCAGTACTTC.

The rearrangement links TRBV6-1 to TRBJ1-2; D is possibly TRBD1 (5 bases). Trimming removed 6 bases at V and 8 bases at J, with 19 bases between. In germline, CDR1 is MNHNS, CDR2 SASEGT. The CDR3 contains 14 residues. The CDR3 loop reads CASRTDSVGYGYTF. The CDR3 DNA sequence: TGTGCCAGCAGGACTGACAGTGTAGGCTACGGCTACACCTTC.

A word on this clonotype: Possible read error: a much larger clone is one base away. The chain uses TRBV4-2 and TRBJ2-1; D is perhaps TRBD2 (5 bases). The germline CDR1 and CDR2 sequences are LGHNA and YNFKEQ. This CDR3 is 12 amino acids long. CDR3 protein: CASNQDGSEQFF. The DNA for the CDR3 is TGTGCCAGCAACCAAGATGGGAGTGAGCAGTTCTTC.

Details on this clonotype: Since the CDR3 does not end with the conserved phenylalanine or tryptophan, this likely comes from a read error. No DNA is shown, since the ends of the CDR3 on it are uncertain; the CDR3 is the one TCRdb lists. The V and J genes are TRBV11-2 and TRBJ2-2; the table assigns TRBD2, which was not confirmed against the DNA. The CDR3 has 19 residues if both end residues are counted. Germline V lookup: CDR1 SGHAT, CDR2 FQNNGV. This CDR3 is CASSLAGLIAGGNTGELLC.

On this clonotype: It may be a read error: a sequence one base away is much more abundant. V and J are TRBV5-1 and TRBJ2-1; TRBD2 matches at 11 bases. Germline CDR1 reads SGHRS; CDR2 reads YFSETQ. CDR3 length equals 14 residues. Here the CDR3 DNA reads TGCACCAGCAGCTTACTAGCGGGGGCCAATGAGCAGTTCTTC. This sequence encodes CTSSLLAGANEQFF.

The V gene is TRBV4-1, the J gene TRBJ1-2, with a weak D call TRBD1 (5 bases). Deletions cut 8 bases from V and 4 bases from J, with 23 bases between. This CDR3 has 16 amino acids. Germline loops: CDR1 MGHRA, CDR2 YSYEKL. Here the CDR3 reads CASSKNWGERSYGYTF. In DNA, the CDR3 is TGCGCCAGCTCTAAGAACTGGGGGGAACGGAGCTATGGCTACACCTTC.

Remarks on this clonotype: The junction and the germline gene differ at one end; a read error may be behind it. V is TRBV4-3 and J is TRBJ2-5; unclear D gene. CDR3 length equals 13 residues. Germline V CDR1 and CDR2: LGHNA, YSLEER. The CDR3 nucleotides are TGCGCCAGGAACCAAGATCCCGGAGAGACCAAGTACTTC. Amino acid sequence: CARNQDPGETKYF.

This clonotype was found many times. This sequence joins TRBV20-1 and TRBJ1-3; D uncertain. This CDR3 has 11 residues. Germline assignment: CDR1 DFQATT and CDR2 SNEGSKA (reference sequence). For the CDR3, the DNA is TGCAGCGGGCACTCTGGAAACACCATATATTTT. Its translation is CSGHSGNTIYF.

This chain connects TRBV20-1 to TRBJ2-7, with 10 bases matching TRBD1. J was trimmed by 5 bases and V by 0 bases; bases with no gene match: 10. Germline CDR1 and CDR2: DFQATT and SNEGSKA (reference sequence). The CDR3 has 16 residues. CDR3 coding DNA: TGCAGTGCTAGAGATCGGATAACGGGACAGGGGCACGAGCAGTACTTC. This sequence encodes CSARDRITGQGHEQYF.

Remarks on this clonotype: Its ends do not fully match the called genes, so a read error is possible. The chain is built from TRBV6-1 and TRBJ1-5; 8 nucleotides match TRBD1. The CDR3 is 15 amino acids. CDR1 MNHNS and CDR2 SASEGT come from the germline V gene. CDR3: CASSDGRGLHHPQHF. The CDR3 DNA follows: TGTGCCAGCAGTGATGGCAGGGGGCTCCATCATCCCCAGCATTTT.

This clonotype was observed many times. The chain employs TRBV6-1 and TRBJ1-3; D is possibly TRBD1 (6 bases). Trimming removed 10 bases at V and 1 base at J, with 17 bases between. The CDR3 spans 15 residues. Germline CDR1 reads MNHNS; CDR2 reads SASEGT. CDR3 loop: CATTPGGASGNTIYF. In nucleotides, the CDR3 is TGTGCCACCACTCCCGGGGGGGCGTCTGGAAACACCATATATTTT.

This clonotype occurred a few times. The V call is TRBV5-4, the J call TRBJ2-2, with 12 bases aligning to TRBD2. Germline-derived CDR1 and CDR2 are SGHNT and YYREEE (reference sequence). The CDR3 has 16 residues. Losses at the gene ends were 4 bases for V and 3 bases for J; bases not matched to a gene: 4. CDR3 amino acids: CASSPRTSGDTGELFF. DNA of the CDR3: TGTGCCAGCAGCCCCAGGACTAGCGGGGACACCGGGGAGCTGTTTTTT.

This clonotype was observed a single time. A much larger clonotype is one base distant, so this may be a read error. The J gene is TRBJ1-3, the V gene TRBV29-1; 10 bases are a match to TRBD1. Germline V CDR1 and CDR2: SQVTM, ANQGSEA. This CDR3 has 14 residues. The CDR3 nucleotides are TGCAACGTTGGGGGGACAGGGGTTGGAAACACCATATATTTT. Its translation is CNVGGTGVGNTIYF.

In this sample, this clonotype turned up a few times. V is TRBV6-2 or TRBV6-3 and J is TRBJ2-3, with D unresolved. CDR1 and CDR2 from the germline V gene are MNHEY and SVGEGT. The ends were cut back, 0 bases at V and 0 bases at J, with 10 bases in the middle. CDR3 length: 16 residues. The CDR3 region has the DNA TGTGCCAGCAGTTACTCGAATTTCGGGAGCACAGATACGCAGTATTTT. Translating gives CASSYSNFGSTDTQYF.

Notes on this clonotype: This may stem from a read error, because a much larger clone lies one nucleotide away. The chain joins TRBV20-1 to TRBJ2-1, with TRBD2 identical over 11 bases. With 1 base clipped from V and 9 bases from J, the junction kept 2 bases outside the gene matches. The CDR3 is 13 amino acids. Germline V gives CDR1 DFQATT, CDR2 SNEGSKA (reference sequence). In nucleotides, the CDR3 is TGCAGTGCTAGAGGACTAGCGGGAAGTGAGCAGTTCTTC. It specifies CSARGLAGSEQFF.

Of note for this clonotype: The junction differs from germline at one of its ends, possibly a read error. This chain links TRBV29-1 with TRBJ2-7; D might be TRBD2 (5 bases). Germline V gene lookup returns CDR1 SQVTM and CDR2 ANQGSEA. This CDR3 comprises 13 residues. CDR3 residues: CSVDGRGSYKQYF. The CDR3 DNA reads as TGCAGCGTTGATGGGAGAGGATCCTACAAGCAGTACTTC.

This clonotype was recorded a few times. The germline gene is not matched at one end of the junction; a read error may be the cause. The chain employs TRBV4-1 and TRBJ1-2; 8 bases are a match to TRBD1. Germline V lookup: CDR1 MGHRA, CDR2 YSYEKL. This CDR3 region has 15 residues. CDR3 residues: CASSQDRGPNYGYTF. The CDR3 region has the DNA TGTGCCAGCAGCCAAGACAGGGGCCCCAACTATGGCTACACCTTC.